Given below is one TCR beta chain in context. Some clones are missing from TCRdb's copy, which holds only in-frame ones; the method was immunoSEQ multiplex PCR. The sample shows about 83,000 clones, less than 95% of them seen only once. This CDR3 has 16 residues. CDR1 and CDR2 (germline): SGDLS, YYNGEE. Between the trimmed V and J ends, which lost 0 bases and 0 bases, there was a span of 12 bases. The data derive from a study of OX40 agonist ivuxolimab in advanced cancers. This TCR was sampled from an adult with an advanced solid tumor such as melanoma, head and neck, liver or kidney cancer. The chain is built from TRBV9 and TRBJ1-1; D unclear. Specimen: CD4+ or CD8+ T cells sorted from blood, collected in a trial of the OX40 agonist ivuxolimab. The CDR3 DNA reads as TGTGCCAGCAGCGTAGGCGAGCCCTACATGAACACTGAAGCTTTCTTT. Amino acids: CASSVGEPYMNTEAFF.